This TCR beta chain was sequenced in a study of T cell clones after liver transplantation. About the research overall: Samples came from ITN030ST, which attempted immunosuppression withdrawal within 2 years of liver transplantation. Tolerant meant at least one year fully off immunosuppression without liver enzymes above twice normal.

This CDR3 is 15 amino acids long. V shed 1 base and J 2 bases; nucleotides not matched to a gene: 4. Germline assignment: CDR1 SGHKS and CDR2 YYEKEE (reference sequence). Repertoires were generated with immunoSEQ multiplex PCR, while TCRdb's copy carries only in-frame clones and drops some. This sample has 65,000 to 85,000 clones; around four fifths occur once, and the top ten carry under 2.5%. The origin of this receptor is a human patient who received a liver transplant. The graft donor may have contributed some T cells. The chain uses TRBV5-5 and TRBJ1-2; 8 bases are shared with TRBD1. The source was CD4+ T cells from blood, collected around 48 months after liver transplant. CDR3 loop: CASSLFGQGNYGYTF. The CDR3 DNA follows: TGTGCCAGCAGCTTGTTCGGACAGGGAAACTATGGCTACACCTTC. Full variable domain (missing parts from reference TRBV5-5 and TRBJ1-2): DAGVTQSPTHLIKTRGQQVTLRCSPISGHKSVSWYQQVLGQGPQFIFQYYEKEERGRGNFPDRFSARQFPNYSSELNVNALLLGDSALYLCASSLFGQGNYGYTFGSGTRLTVV.